This T cell receptor (beta chain) was recorded in a study of OX40 agonist ivuxolimab in advanced cancers. With regard to the full study: Ivuxolimab, which targeted the costimulatory receptor OX40 (CD134), was an agonistic, fully human IgG2 monoclonal antibody. The monotherapy dose-escalation portion (N of about 47 patients) of the phase I ivuxolimab trial is reported in the paper. The dose-escalation cohort was over 70% male with a mean age of about 65 years, ranging from roughly 20 to 80. Intravenous ivuxolimab was administered to patients every 2 weeks at six dose levels: 0.01, 0.1, 0.3, 1.5, 3 and 10 mg/kg. The purpose of peripheral TCRbeta sequencing was to test whether ivuxolimab changed TCR sequence diversity and led to clonal T-cell expansion. Three dose-escalation patients achieved partial responses, one with hepatocellular carcinoma and two with cutaneous melanoma. Among the roughly 54 dose-escalation patients, 19 had hepatocellular carcinoma, roughly 15 melanoma, 9 renal cell carcinoma and 9 head and neck cancer. Patients were allowed to have had prior anti-PD-1, anti-PD-L1 or anti-CTLA-4 therapy, and approximately 40% of the dose-escalation patients had been treated with checkpoint inhibitors.

Genomic DNA was extracted from sorted cells for sequencing of the TCRbeta CDR3 region. TCRbeta CDR3 regions were sequenced using the immunoSEQ Assay. TCRdb retrieved this table from immuneACCESS and kept in-frame rearrangements only. Not all clones are present; in checked studies, unresolved V genes account for under half, and no reason is known for the remainder. This sample holds 120,000 or so clones; 85% to 95% were observed only once. The ten largest clones take up about 0.14% of the sample. Patients with a history of autoimmune disease or receiving systemic immunosuppression were excluded from the trial. Peripheral blood for TCR sequencing was drawn from every dose cohort at baseline, at cycle 4 day 1 and at cycle 7 day 1. Samples came from an open-label, multicenter, first-in-human phase I dose-escalation trial of ivuxolimab. Adults with locally advanced or metastatic melanoma, renal cell carcinoma, hepatocellular carcinoma or head and neck squamous cell carcinoma were enrolled in the trial. CD4+ and CD8+ T cells were sorted separately from peripheral blood before TCR sequencing.

The CDR3 runs 19 amino acids, cysteine and phenylalanine included. Only the CDR3 DNA is retained, 57 bases long and in frame from the first base. CDR1 and CDR2 are drawn from the germline V gene: SGHTA, FQGTGA. The V end gives up 5 bases and the J end 0 bases, leaving 13 bases in the junction not matched to a gene. What the study reported, not specific to this receptor: Clonal expansion of both CD4+ and CD8+ blood T cells was observed from baseline to week 6 at doses 0.1 to 3.0 mg/kg. Partial responders in the 0.1-3.0 mg/kg groups had among the lowest normalized peripheral clonal expansion, especially among CD8+ T cells. Low levels of normalized T-cell clonal expansion were also seen in some patients who did not respond. Which antigens the clonally expanded peripheral T cells were specific for was not determined. After ivuxolimab, more expanded clones were found on average in CD8+ T cells than in CD4+ T cells.

Note on this clone: It has no known antigen specificity. No much larger clone exists at a distance of one base, and base qualities are not known.

This chain is built from TRBV7-3 and TRBJ2-6; 7 bases in the junction line up with TRBD2. This TCR came from an adult with an advanced solid tumor such as melanoma, head and neck, liver or kidney cancer. Sample: CD4+ or CD8+ T cells sorted from blood, taken in a trial of the OX40 agonist ivuxolimab. CDR3 sequence: CASSMPSSGPHSGANVLTF. The DNA sequence is TGTGCCAGCAGCATGCCATCTAGCGGACCTCACTCTGGGGCCAACGTCCTGACTTTC.